In its sample, the clone carrying this T cell receptor beta chain was seen a few times. Its antigen is not identified. The data derive from a study of identical twins. It was template switching that added a universal primer site, and there were unique molecular identifiers on the cDNA. A single record per CDR3 protein comes from TCRdb applying MiXCR to the 5' RACE reads. Here the sample spans approximately 1.8 million distinct CDR3 sequences, around 33% being singletons. Study-wide findings and caveats: Models underestimated TCR alpha sharing (out-of-frame) in monozygotic twins.

The source of this sequence is a newborn girl in good health. The sequenced sample was cord blood.

DNA for the CDR3: TGTGCCAGCAGCTTCACCTCTGAAGCTTTCTTT. Its protein product is CASSFTSEAFF. This chain connects TRBV7-9 to TRBJ1-1; D is ambiguous. V was cut by 3 bases and J by 6 bases, with 5 bases left in between. This CDR3 is 11 amino acids long. Germline V gives CDR1 SEHNR, CDR2 FQNEAQ (reference sequence).